These T cell receptor beta chains were read from a single sample in a study of T cell changes during pregnancy in multiple sclerosis. Sequenced by immunoSEQ multiplex PCR; TCRdb stores in-frame clones only, minus some. This table has roughly 100,000 clones, approximately 90% appearing once. This sample comprised peripheral blood, obtained after pregnancy. The receptors originated from a female donor with multiple sclerosis, enrolled in a pregnancy study. The CDR3 runs from the conserved cysteine through the conserved F or W. The D gene is left open where the match is weak. Clone size is stated in some rows and not others, as once, few, many or a class when expanded.

>few|TRBV5-5|TRBJ2-5|TRBD2
TGTGCCAGCAGCTTGGAGCTAGCGGGGGGGCGAGAGACCCAGTACTTC
CASSLELAGGRETQYF
>.|TRBV5-4|TRBJ1-1|.
TGTGCCAGCAGAGCAGGGAACACTGAAGCTTTCTTT
CASRAGNTEAFF
>.|TRBV5-1|TRBJ2-1|TRBD1
TGCGCCAGCAGCCTGGGACAGGGGACGTACAATGAGCAGTTCTTC
CASSLGQGTYNEQFF
>.|TRBV30|TRBJ2-7|.
TGTGCCTGGAGTCCACAGGAACAGGCCTCCTACGAGCAGTACTTC
CAWSPQEQASYEQYF
>.|TRBV7-6|TRBJ1-1|TRBD1
TGTGCCAGCAGCATTGGACAGGGGGGGAACACTGAAGCTTTCTTT
CASSIGQGGNTEAFF
>.|TRBV29-1|TRBJ1-4|.
TGCAGCGTTGGAGGCGCAACTAATGAAAAACTGTTTTTT
CSVGGATNEKLFF
>.|TRBV6-5|TRBJ1-1|TRBD1
TGTGCCAGCAGTCACTATACAGGGGCCATGAACACTGAAGCTTTCTTT
CASSHYTGAMNTEAFF
>.|TRBV2|TRBJ2-1|.
TGTGCCAGCAGGCCCCCGGGGGGACGGGGGGCTAATGAGCAGTTCTTC
CASRPPGGRGANEQFF
>.|TRBV4-1|TRBJ1-4|.
TGCGCCAGCAGCCAAATGGAGAGGGCAAATGAAAAACTGTTTTTT
CASSQMERANEKLFF
>.|TRBV7-6|TRBJ1-3|.
TGTGCCAGCAGCTTAGCTTCGAGGGTATCTGGAAACACCATATATTTT
CASSLASRVSGNTIYF
>.|TRBV9|TRBJ2-6|TRBD1
TGTGCCAGCAGCACACAGGGGGCTGGGGCCAACGTCCTGACTTTC
CASSTQGAGANVLTF
>.|TRBV5-6|TRBJ2-6|.
TGTGCCAGCAGCTTCTCGGGAACTGGGGCCAACGTCCTGACTTTC
CASSFSGTGANVLTF